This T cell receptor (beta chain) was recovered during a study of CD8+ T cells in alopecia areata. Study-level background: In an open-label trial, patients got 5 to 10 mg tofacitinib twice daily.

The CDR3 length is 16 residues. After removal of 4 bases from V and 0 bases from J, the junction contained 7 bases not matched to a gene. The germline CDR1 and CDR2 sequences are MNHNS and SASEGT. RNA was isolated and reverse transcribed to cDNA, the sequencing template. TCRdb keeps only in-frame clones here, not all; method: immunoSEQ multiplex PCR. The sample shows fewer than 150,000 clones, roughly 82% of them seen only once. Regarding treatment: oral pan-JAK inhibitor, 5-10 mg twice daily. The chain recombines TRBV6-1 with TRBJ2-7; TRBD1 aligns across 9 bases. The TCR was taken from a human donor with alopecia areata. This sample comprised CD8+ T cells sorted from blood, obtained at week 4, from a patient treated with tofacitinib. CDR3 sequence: CASSGVGTGYSYEQYF. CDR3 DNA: TGTGCCAGCAGTGGAGTAGGGACAGGGTACTCCTACGAGCAGTACTTC.